The sequence of this T cell receptor (beta chain) was determined in a study of monozygotic twins with inflammatory bowel disease. Germline values: CDR1 LNHDA, CDR2 SQIVND (reference sequence). The CDR3 consists of 13 residues. TCRdb reprocessed the 5' RACE reads, with one entry per CDR3 protein and no DNA. This table holds fewer than 550,000 distinct CDR3 sequences. The sequenced sample consisted of blood. This chain uses TRBV19 with TRBJ1-3; lacking DNA, the TRBD1 call made by TCRdb goes unchecked. The receptor was derived from a human donor with ulcerative colitis or Crohn's disease, or a healthy co-twin of an affected twin (not recorded which). The CDR3 sequence is CATQGTAGNTIYF.